This T cell receptor (beta chain) was sequenced in a study of T-cell memory formation after mild COVID-19. General study points: CD4+ contracting clones were found mainly in CM and EM, and CD8+ ones in EMRA.

The table lists this clonotype with a few counts. Its antigen is undetermined. TCRdb called the 5' RACE reads again in MiXCR, with one record for every CDR3 protein. This sample yields over 70,000 distinct CDR3 sequences, of which more than 10% are seen a single time; over 25% belongs to the top ten. The V end lost 0 bases, the J end lost 4 bases, and 3 bases lay between the germline ends. Germline CDR1 is SQVTM and CDR2 is ANQGSEA. The CDR3 totals 11 residues. Sequencing was done on a sample of PBMCs or a T cell subset sorted from them (not recorded which). The clonotype was recovered from an adult woman who had mild COVID-19 (a few samples of this study predate the infection). Cell type and time point are not known. J is TRBJ1-2 and V is TRBV29-1; D is undetermined. The CDR3 loop reads CSVEDLYGYTF. The CDR3 DNA follows: TGCAGCGTTGAAGACCTCTATGGCTACACCTTC.